These 7 T cell receptor beta chains were sequenced from one sample in a study of blood T cell repertoires in COVID-19. Data came from immunoSEQ multiplex PCR; TCRdb stores just in-frame clones and leaves some out. The sample shows 97,000 or so clones, about 83% of them seen only once. Sequenced: peripheral blood. The receptors come from a man aged 40-49 years with active or convalescent COVID-19.

V gene TRBV7-6 combines with J gene TRBJ2-2; 9 bases agree with TRBD2. The CDR3 totals 16 residues. CDR1 and CDR2 (germline): SGHVS, FNYEAQ. J was trimmed by 2 bases and V by 6 bases; bases with no gene match: 7. The CDR3 DNA is TGTGCCAGCAGTCGAACCGGGACTAGCAACACCGGGGAGCTGTTTTTT. Its protein is CASSRTGTSNTGELFF.

The V and J genes are TRBV7-2 and TRBJ2-7; 8 bases match TRBD1. V lost 4 bases, J lost 7 bases, and 12 bases stayed unmatched. This CDR3 is 15 amino acids long. Germline values: CDR1 SGHTA, CDR2 FQGNSA. CDR3 in DNA: TGTGCCAGCAGCTACGATAGACAGGGGATCGGGGAGCAGTACTTC. This codes for CASSYDRQGIGEQYF.

The chain links TRBV12-3 or TRBV12-4 to TRBJ2-5; weak D call: TRBD2 (5 bases). This CDR3 is 11 amino acids long. Trimming removed 6 bases from V and 5 bases from J, with 7 bases in between. CDR3 DNA: TGTGCCAGCAGCTGGAGGGAGACCCAGTACTTC. It yields the protein CASSWRETQYF.

This chain connects TRBV2 to TRBJ2-3, with a weak D call TRBD1 (5 bases). This CDR3 is built from 15 residues. CDR1 SNHLY and CDR2 FYNNEI come from the germline V gene. Trimming cost V 0 bases and J 2 bases, with 9 bases left between them. As DNA, the CDR3 is TGTGCCAGCAGTGAAGCCAGGGTGGTCACAGATACGCAGTATTTT. Encoded protein: CASSEARVVTDTQYF.

The chain uses TRBV28 and TRBJ1-5; 11 positions agree with TRBD1. CDR1 is MDHEN and CDR2 is SYDVKM in the germline V gene. The junction had 4 bases not matched to a gene; V was cut back by 0 bases and J by 9 bases. The CDR3 totals 15 residues. DNA of the CDR3: TGTGCCAGCAGTTTATGGGGACAGGGGGTAACGCCCCAGCATTTT. Its protein is CASSLWGQGVTPQHF.

J is TRBJ2-7 and V is TRBV4-1, with 8 nucleotides matching TRBD1. The junction had 7 bases not matched to a gene; V was cut back by 0 bases and J by 3 bases. This CDR3 region has 16 residues. CDR1 is MGHRA and CDR2 is YSYEKL in the germline V gene. The CDR3 sequence is CASSQDRAGGHYEQYF. In DNA, the CDR3 is TGCGCCAGCAGCCAAGATAGGGCAGGGGGCCACTACGAGCAGTACTTC.

V gene TRBV2 combines with J gene TRBJ1-2; perhaps TRBD1 as D (5 bases). This CDR3 contains 16 residues. Germline CDR1 SNHLY, CDR2 FYNNEI. V dropped 4 bases and J dropped 5 bases, with 20 bases sitting between them. In DNA, the CDR3 is TGTGCCAGCAGTGCCAGCCAGACAGAGATTCGGTATGGCTACACCTTC. Translation gives CASSASQTEIRYGYTF.